The clone carrying this T cell receptor beta chain was found many times. The antigen is not known. These data come from a study of T-cell reconstitution after alpha-beta-depleted transplantation in children. Regarding the study as a whole: Several hundred expanded graft clones reportedly were the source of alpha-beta T cells about two months after transplant. Some patients' high day-60 TCRbeta diversity was traced to surviving recipient T cells and thymic progenitors. Newly produced T cells mostly provided counts and TCRbeta diversity after one year, as hyperexpanded clones declined.

Per the germline V gene, CDR1 is MNHNS and CDR2 is SASEGT. This CDR3 contains 15 residues. The V gene end was trimmed by 6 bases and the J gene end by 5 bases; junction bases not matched to a gene: 12. Preparation of the TCRbeta library was carried out with unique molecular identifiers. TCRdb analysed the PCR reads with MiXCR anew, one entry per CDR3 protein. The sample consists of 100,000 or so distinct CDR3 sequences, approximately 6% of them appearing once. The J gene is TRBJ2-5, the V gene TRBV6-1; TRBD1 matches at 7 bases. This clonotype originated in a female patient aged 2-15 years who had a stem cell transplant for Fanconi anemia, so the T cells may come from the graft donor. The input for sequencing was PBMCs, mostly from graft donor cells, taken 60 days after TCRalphabeta/CD19-depleted stem cell transplant. The CDR3 nucleotides read TGTGCCAGCAGCTGGGGCGTGACAGGGACGGAGACCCAGTACTTC. This translates into CASSWGVTGTETQYF.